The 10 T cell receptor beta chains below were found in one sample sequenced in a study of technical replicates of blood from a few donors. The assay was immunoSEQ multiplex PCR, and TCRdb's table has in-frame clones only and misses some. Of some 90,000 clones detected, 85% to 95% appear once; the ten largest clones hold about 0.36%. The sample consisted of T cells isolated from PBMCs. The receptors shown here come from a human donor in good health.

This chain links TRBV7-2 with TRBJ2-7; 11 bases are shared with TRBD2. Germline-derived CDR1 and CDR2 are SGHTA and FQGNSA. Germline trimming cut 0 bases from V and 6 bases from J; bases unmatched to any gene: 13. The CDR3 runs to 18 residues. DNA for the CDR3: TGTGCCAGCAGCTTAGCGGGGTTTGTGGCTAGCGGGGGGCTCGAGCAGTACTTC. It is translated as CASSLAGFVASGGLEQYF.

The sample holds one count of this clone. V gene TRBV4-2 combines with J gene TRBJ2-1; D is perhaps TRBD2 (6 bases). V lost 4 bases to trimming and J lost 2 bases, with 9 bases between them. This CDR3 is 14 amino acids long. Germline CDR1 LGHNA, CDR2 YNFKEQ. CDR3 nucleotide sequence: TGTGCCAGCAGCCTGGAGGGGCCCTACAATGAGCAGTTCTTC. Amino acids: CASSLEGPYNEQFF.

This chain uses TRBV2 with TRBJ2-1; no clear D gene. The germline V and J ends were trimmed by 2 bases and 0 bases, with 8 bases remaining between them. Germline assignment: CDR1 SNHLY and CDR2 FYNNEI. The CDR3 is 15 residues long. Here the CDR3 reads CASSEKWSSYNEQFF. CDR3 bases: TGTGCCAGCAGTGAAAAATGGAGCTCCTACAATGAGCAGTTCTTC.

CDR3 amino acids: CASSWAFGNTGELFF. The CDR3 coding sequence is TGTGCCAGCAGCTGGGCGTTCGGGAACACCGGGGAGCTGTTTTTT. The chain joins TRBV7-9 to TRBJ2-2; D remains ambiguous. The germline V gene has CDR1 SEHNR and CDR2 FQNEAQ (reference sequence). The ends were cut back, 4 bases at V and 1 base at J, with 10 bases in the middle. CDR3 size: 15 residues.

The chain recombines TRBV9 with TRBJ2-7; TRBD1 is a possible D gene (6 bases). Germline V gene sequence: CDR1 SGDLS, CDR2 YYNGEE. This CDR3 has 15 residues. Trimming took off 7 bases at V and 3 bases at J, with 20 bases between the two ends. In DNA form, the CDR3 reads TGTGCCAGCCGGGACAACTCACCTTGGGACTACGAGCAGTACTTC. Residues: CASRDNSPWDYEQYF.

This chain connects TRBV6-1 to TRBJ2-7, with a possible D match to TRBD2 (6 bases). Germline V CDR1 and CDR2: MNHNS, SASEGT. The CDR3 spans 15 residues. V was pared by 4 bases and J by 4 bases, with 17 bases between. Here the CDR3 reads CASSAFGGKEYEQYF. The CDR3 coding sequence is TGTGCCAGCAGTGCGTTCGGGGGAAAAGAGTACGAGCAGTACTTC.

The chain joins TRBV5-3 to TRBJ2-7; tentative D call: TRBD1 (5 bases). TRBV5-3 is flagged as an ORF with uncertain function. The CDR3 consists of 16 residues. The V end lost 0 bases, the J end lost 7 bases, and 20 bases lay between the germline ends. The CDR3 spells CARSLAGQGKDGEQYF. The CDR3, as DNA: TGTGCCAGAAGCTTGGCAGGACAAGGGAAGGATGGAGAGCAGTACTTC.

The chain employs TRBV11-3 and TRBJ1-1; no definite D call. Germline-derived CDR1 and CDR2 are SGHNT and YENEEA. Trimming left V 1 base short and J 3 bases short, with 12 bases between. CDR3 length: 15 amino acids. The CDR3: CASSLGQVPYTEAFF. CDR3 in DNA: TGTGCCAGCAGCTTAGGTCAGGTCCCCTACACTGAAGCTTTCTTT. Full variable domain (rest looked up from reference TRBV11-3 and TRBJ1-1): EAGVVQSPRYKIIEKKQPVAFWCNPISGHNTLYWYLQNLGQGPELLIRYENEEAVDDSQLPKDRFSAERLKGVDSTLKIQPAELGDSAVYLCASSLGQVPYTEAFFGQGTRLTVV.

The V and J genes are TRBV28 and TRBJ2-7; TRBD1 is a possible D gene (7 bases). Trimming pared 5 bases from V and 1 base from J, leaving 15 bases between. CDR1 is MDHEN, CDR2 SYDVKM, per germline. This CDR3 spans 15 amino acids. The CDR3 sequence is CASSVETGRSYEQYF. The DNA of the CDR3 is TGTGCCAGCAGTGTAGAGACAGGGAGGTCCTACGAGCAGTACTTC.

CDR3 DNA sequence: TGCGCCAGCAGCCAATCAGCGGGACTGCCCCAAGAGACCCAGTACTTC. The encoded protein is CASSQSAGLPQETQYF. The chain combines TRBV4-1 with TRBJ2-5; 7 positions match TRBD2. Germline CDR1 is MGHRA and CDR2 is YSYEKL. The junction had 7 bases not matched to a gene; V was cut back by 2 bases and J by 1 base. The CDR3 sequence is 16 residues long.